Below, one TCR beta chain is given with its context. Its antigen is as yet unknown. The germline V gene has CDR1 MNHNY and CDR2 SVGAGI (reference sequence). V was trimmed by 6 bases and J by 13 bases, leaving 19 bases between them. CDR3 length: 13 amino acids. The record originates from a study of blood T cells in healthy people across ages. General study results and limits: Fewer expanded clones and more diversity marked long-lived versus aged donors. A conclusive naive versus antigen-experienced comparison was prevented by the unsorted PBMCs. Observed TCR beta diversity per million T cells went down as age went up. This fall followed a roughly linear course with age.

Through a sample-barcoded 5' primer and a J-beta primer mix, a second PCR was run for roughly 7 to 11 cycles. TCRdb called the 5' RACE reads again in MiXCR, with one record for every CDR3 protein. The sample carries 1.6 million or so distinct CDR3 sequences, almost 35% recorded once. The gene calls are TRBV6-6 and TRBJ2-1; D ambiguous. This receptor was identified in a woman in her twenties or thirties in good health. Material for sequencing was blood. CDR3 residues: CASSRERYNGQFF. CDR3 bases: TGTGCCAGCAGCAGAGAGCGATACAATGGACAGTTCTTC.